The T cell receptor beta chain described here comes from a study of shared clonotypes between healthy human individuals. Sequencing used immunoSEQ multiplex PCR; TCRdb keeps in-frame clones, though not all of them. The sample lists about 1.1 million clones; roughly 80% were seen once. CDR1 and CDR2 from the germline V gene are SQVTM and ANQGSEA. V was trimmed by 7 bases and J by 3 bases, leaving 9 bases between them. CDR3 length: 11 amino acids. Sequencing used memory CD4+ T cells from PBMCs. Subset described: CD45RA-negative fraction. This clonotype was obtained from a man between 18 and 29 years old in good health. Some clones in this sample may be carry-over from other donors' samples. This rearrangement joins TRBV29-1 to TRBJ1-2, with D perhaps TRBD1 (6 bases). CDR3 coding DNA: TGCAGCGGGGGGGGCTACTATGGCTACACCTTC. Residues: CSGGGYYGYTF. The whole variable domain, remainder taken from reference TRBV29-1 and TRBJ1-2, is SAVISQKPSRDICQRGTSLTIQCQVDSQVTMMFWYRQQPGQSLTLIATANQGSEATYESGFVIDKFPISRPNLTFSTLTVSNMSPEDSSIYLCSGGGYYGYTFGSGTRLTVV.